What follows describes a single T cell receptor (beta chain). Its cognate antigen is unknown. The record originates from a study of OX40 agonist ivuxolimab in advanced cancers. Background on the study: An agonistic human IgG2 monoclonal antibody against OX40 (CD134) was given. Ivuxolimab was administered intravenously to patients at 0.01 to 10 mg/kg every 2 weeks.

The sampling schedule covered blood at baseline, cycle 4 day 1, and cycle 7 day 1. The data were produced by immunoSEQ multiplex PCR, yet TCRdb's version contains in-frame clones alone and is incomplete. The sample consists of 50,000 or so clones, about nine tenths of them appearing once. Findings of the study overall: Within 6 weeks, CD4+ and CD8+ blood T cells expanded clonally at 0.1 to 3.0 mg/kg.

Germline assignment: CDR1 SQVTM and CDR2 ANQGSEA. The V and J ends lost 4 bases and 7 bases, in that order; junction bases with no gene match: 7. The CDR3 covers 14 residues. Sequenced material: CD4+ or CD8+ T cells sorted from blood, taken in a trial of the OX40 agonist ivuxolimab. This clonotype was sampled from an adult with an advanced solid tumor such as melanoma, head and neck, liver or kidney cancer. The V gene is TRBV29-1, the J gene TRBJ1-4, with TRBD1 matching over 9 bases. The CDR3 here is CSVGDYRGREKLFF. For the CDR3, the DNA is TGCAGCGTTGGAGATTACAGGGGGCGTGAAAAACTGTTTTTT.